These 23 T cell receptor beta chains were sequenced from one sample in a study of cytomegalovirus exposure and HLA in healthy donors. PCR involved 60 Vbeta and 13 Jbeta primers. Assay: immunoSEQ multiplex PCR; the TCRdb copy retains only in-frame clones and omits some. The table shows 150,000 to 200,000 clones, with 78% occurring only once. The source material was PBMCs. The source is a woman aged 25 to 39 in good health and CMV-seropositive.

This clone was observed once. The rearrangement joins TRBV2 to TRBJ2-7; 7 positions agree with TRBD2. Germline V gene data show CDR1 as SNHLY and CDR2 as FYNNEI. The J segment lost 6 bases and the V segment lost 6 bases, leaving 14 bases of the junction unmatched. The CDR3 has 15 residues. CDR3 sequence (DNA): TGTGCCAGCAGCCGTAGCGGGCGCAGCCTGGTCGAGCAGTACTTC. Its translation: CASSRSGRSLVEQYF.

This clone was detected once. This chain links TRBV4-2 with TRBJ2-1; unclear D gene. Germline values: CDR1 LGHNA, CDR2 YNFKEQ. The V end lost 3 bases, the J end lost 0 bases, and 9 bases lay between the germline ends. The CDR3 covers 15 residues. The CDR3 nucleotides read TGTGCCAGCAGCCACCCTCTAAGCTCCTACAATGAGCAGTTCTTC. Translating gives CASSHPLSSYNEQFF.

V gene TRBV7-9 combines with J gene TRBJ1-2; 7 positions match TRBD1. J lost 7 bases, V lost 5 bases, and 7 bases had no gene match. In germline, CDR1 is SEHNR, CDR2 FQNEAQ (reference sequence). CDR3 size: 13 residues. The CDR3 coding sequence is TGTGCCAGCAGCATAGGGACAGAGGCTGGCTACACCTTC. Protein: CASSIGTEAGYTF. Full variable domain (outside the CDR3, taken from reference TRBV7-9 and TRBJ1-2): DTGVSQNPRHKITKRGQNVTFRCDPISEHNRLYWYRQTLGQGPEFLTYFQNEAQLEKSRLLSDRFSAERPKGSFSTLEIQRTEQGDSAMYLCASSIGTEAGYTFGSGTRLTVV.

Here the CDR3 DNA reads TGTGCCAGCAGAGAGAGGACTAGCTATTACGAGCAGTACTTC. Encoded protein: CASRERTSYYEQYF. The V gene is TRBV2, the J gene TRBJ2-7, with 8 nucleotides matching TRBD2. The CDR3 has 14 residues. CDR1 and CDR2 from the germline V gene are SNHLY and FYNNEI. V shed 6 bases and J 4 bases; nucleotides not matched to a gene: 8.

This chain connects TRBV5-6 to TRBJ1-6, with TRBD1 matching over 9 bases. V lost 7 bases and J lost 16; bases outside the gene matches: 12. The CDR3 totals 13 residues. Germline lookup yields CDR1 SGHDT and CDR2 YYEEEE. CDR3 sequence: CASRTDRGSRLHF. In DNA, the CDR3 is TGTGCCAGCCGTACGGACAGGGGTAGTAGGCTCCACTTT.

The chain links TRBV7-6 to TRBJ2-1, with 8 bases matching TRBD2. Germline V gives CDR1 SGHVS, CDR2 FNYEAQ. V shed 3 bases and J 6 bases; nucleotides not matched to a gene: 13. The CDR3 has 17 amino acids. CDR3 bases: TGTGCCAGCAGCTTCCACACCCGGACTAGCTCGGCCAATGAGCAGTTCTTC. It encodes CASSFHTRTSSANEQFF.

The rearrangement joins TRBV4-2 to TRBJ2-5, with 10 positions matching TRBD2. This CDR3 has 17 amino acids. Germline V gene lookup returns CDR1 LGHNA and CDR2 YNFKEQ. J was trimmed by 5 bases and V by 5 bases; bases with no gene match: 14. In DNA, the CDR3 is TGTGCCAGCAGCTCCGCGCGGGAAGCGGGGGGGCGGGAGACCCAGTACTTC. Translating it yields CASSSAREAGGRETQYF.

This clone appeared a single time. V is TRBV20-1 and J is TRBJ1-1; no clear D gene. This CDR3 comprises 11 residues. From germline, CDR1 is DFQATT and CDR2 SNEGSKA (reference sequence). The V gene lost 3 bases and the J gene lost 8 bases, with 10 bases spanning the gap. CDR3 coding DNA: TGCAGTGCTAGTTTTTCGTCCGAAGCTTTCTTT. Residues: CSASFSSEAFF.

The chain carries TRBV6-5 and TRBJ1-4; D is undetermined. V was cut by 5 bases and J by 8 bases, with 18 bases left in between. This CDR3 has 15 amino acids. Germline lookup yields CDR1 MNHEY and CDR2 SVGAGI. The CDR3 nucleotides are TGTGCCAGCAGTCCCTTTAGAACCTTCGGGGAAAAACTGTTTTTT. Residues: CASSPFRTFGEKLFF.

V is TRBV5-1 and J is TRBJ2-1; weak D call: TRBD1 (5 bases). Germline-derived CDR1 and CDR2 are SGHRS and YFSETQ. The CDR3 has 13 amino acids. V was shortened by 4 bases and J by 7 bases, with 12 bases between the two germline ends. This CDR3 reads CASSVGRANEQFF. CDR3 DNA sequence: TGCGCCAGCAGCGTTGGCAGGGCAAATGAGCAGTTCTTC.

This clone appeared a few times. The rearrangement joins TRBV15 to TRBJ2-5; TRBD1 matches at 8 bases. Per the germline V gene, CDR1 is LNHNV and CDR2 is YYDKDF (reference sequence). J gave up 4 bases and V 3 bases, and 13 bases lay outside the gene matches. The CDR3 covers 17 residues. CDR3 protein: CATSRRQGPGSRETQYF. The CDR3 nucleotides read TGTGCCACCAGCAGGCGACAGGGGCCTGGGTCTCGAGAGACCCAGTACTTC.

This chain connects TRBV15 to TRBJ2-1; the D gene is possibly TRBD2 (6 bases). The germline gives CDR1 LNHNV, CDR2 YYDKDF (reference sequence). V shed 0 bases and J shed 9 bases, with 9 bases lying between them. There are 13 residues in the CDR3. The CDR3, as DNA: TGTGCCACCAGCAGAGATGGACTATTTGAGCAGTTCTTC. Residues: CATSRDGLFEQFF.

Regarding this clone: Other nucleotide sequences from this sample produce the same CDR3. The chain carries TRBV9 and TRBJ1-4, with 8 bases lining up with TRBD1. Trimming removed 3 bases from V and 4 bases from J; junction bases left unmatched: 5. The CDR3 is made up of 15 amino acids. From germline, CDR1 is SGDLS and CDR2 YYNGEE. The CDR3 region has the DNA TGTGCCAGCAGCGCCGGGACAGGCGGTAATGAAAAACTGTTTTTT. This translates into CASSAGTGGNEKLFF. The full variable domain, rest sourced from reference TRBV9 and TRBJ1-4, is DSGVTQTPKHLITATGQRVTLRCSPRSGDLSVYWYQQSLDQGLQFLIQYYNGEERAKGNILERFSAQQFPDLHSELNLSSLELGDSALYFCASSAGTGGNEKLFFGSGTQLSVL.

The V gene is TRBV4-3, the J gene TRBJ1-2, with 10 bases matching TRBD1. Germline CDR1 reads LGHNA; CDR2 reads YSLEER. The V gene end was trimmed by 2 bases and the J gene end by 4 bases; junction bases not matched to a gene: 10. The CDR3 has 17 residues. CDR3 region: CASSQRWGQGKIYGYTF. CDR3 nucleotides: TGCGCCAGCAGCCAAAGGTGGGGACAGGGGAAGATCTATGGCTACACCTTC.

The genes are TRBV10-3 and TRBJ1-2; 7 positions agree with TRBD1. CDR3 size: 16 residues. The germline gives CDR1 ENHRY, CDR2 SYGVKD. V was pared by 4 bases and J by 8 bases, with 16 bases of the junction left unmatched. CDR3 sequence reads: CAISGQEGAVGGGYTF. DNA for the CDR3: TGTGCCATCAGTGGGCAAGAGGGGGCCGTAGGCGGAGGCTACACCTTC.

This clone was picked up one time. The chain recombines TRBV5-6 with TRBJ1-2; D might be TRBD1 (6 bases). The CDR3 covers 12 residues. V was trimmed by 4 bases and J by 10 bases, leaving 14 bases between them. Looked up from germline, CDR1 is SGHDT and CDR2 is YYEEEE. CDR3 nucleotide sequence: TGTGCCAGCAGCATAGGGACACTGATCTACACCTTC. Translating it yields CASSIGTLIYTF.

This clone turned up a few times. The rearrangement joins TRBV19 to TRBJ2-3, with 12 bases fitting TRBD1. Germline CDR1 LNHDA, CDR2 SQIVND (reference sequence). V shed 7 bases, J shed 10 bases, and the junction held 9 bases outside the gene matches. The CDR3 runs to 14 residues. The CDR3: CASTAGTGGYPQYF. In nucleotides, the CDR3 is TGTGCCAGTACCGCCGGGACAGGGGGCTATCCGCAGTATTTT.

The rearrangement joins TRBV6-5 to TRBJ2-2; D may be TRBD2 (7 bases). V was clipped by 7 bases and J by 3 bases, with 12 bases between them. Germline CDR1 and CDR2: MNHEY and SVGAGI. The CDR3 covers 14 residues. The CDR3 DNA reads as TGTGCCAGCAAGGAGGGGGGGTACACCGGGGAGCTGTTTTTT. As protein: CASKEGGYTGELFF.

The rearrangement joins TRBV20-1 to TRBJ2-5; a possible D gene is TRBD1 (6 bases). The CDR3 contains 10 residues. The V end lost 7 bases, the J end lost 5 bases, and 8 bases lay between the germline ends. The germline gives CDR1 DFQATT, CDR2 SNEGSKA (reference sequence). In DNA, the CDR3 is TGCAGTGTAGACAGGGAGACCCAGTACTTC. Translated: CSVDRETQYF.

This rearrangement joins TRBV10-3 to TRBJ1-3; D gene uncertain. Per germline, CDR1 ENHRY and CDR2 SYGVKD. The length of the CDR3 is 14 residues. V was trimmed by 3 bases and J by 2 bases, leaving 8 bases between them. This CDR3 reads CAISDVAAGNTIYF. DNA of the CDR3: TGTGCCATCAGTGACGTGGCAGCTGGAAACACCATATATTTT.

This chain joins TRBV10-1 and TRBJ2-3; TRBD1 agrees at 8 bases. CDR1 and CDR2 from the germline V gene are WNHNN and SYGVQD (reference sequence). J lost 3 bases, V lost 6 bases, and 2 bases had no gene match. The CDR3 is 13 residues long. The DNA for the CDR3 is TGCGCCAGCAGGGACAGGGAGACAGATACGCAGTATTTT. Translating gives CASRDRETDTQYF.

V usage is TRBV7-8 and J usage is TRBJ2-1, with 9 bases aligning to TRBD1. The CDR3 runs to 15 residues. Germline lookup yields CDR1 SGHVS and CDR2 FQNEAQ. V gave up 5 bases and J gave up 4 bases; unmatched junction bases: 6. CDR3 in DNA: TGTGCCAGCAGCCCTCCGGGACAGGGTTACAATGAGCAGTTCTTC. Protein product: CASSPPGQGYNEQFF.

This clone has a single count. V and J are TRBV6-1 and TRBJ2-1, with D hard to call. Germline V gives CDR1 MNHNS, CDR2 SASEGT. V lost 1 base and J 0 bases, leaving 7 bases between the germline ends. This CDR3 is built from 15 residues. CDR3 nucleotides: TGTGCCAGCAGTGAAGGATCTAGCTCCTACAATGAGCAGTTCTTC. This encodes CASSEGSSSYNEQFF.